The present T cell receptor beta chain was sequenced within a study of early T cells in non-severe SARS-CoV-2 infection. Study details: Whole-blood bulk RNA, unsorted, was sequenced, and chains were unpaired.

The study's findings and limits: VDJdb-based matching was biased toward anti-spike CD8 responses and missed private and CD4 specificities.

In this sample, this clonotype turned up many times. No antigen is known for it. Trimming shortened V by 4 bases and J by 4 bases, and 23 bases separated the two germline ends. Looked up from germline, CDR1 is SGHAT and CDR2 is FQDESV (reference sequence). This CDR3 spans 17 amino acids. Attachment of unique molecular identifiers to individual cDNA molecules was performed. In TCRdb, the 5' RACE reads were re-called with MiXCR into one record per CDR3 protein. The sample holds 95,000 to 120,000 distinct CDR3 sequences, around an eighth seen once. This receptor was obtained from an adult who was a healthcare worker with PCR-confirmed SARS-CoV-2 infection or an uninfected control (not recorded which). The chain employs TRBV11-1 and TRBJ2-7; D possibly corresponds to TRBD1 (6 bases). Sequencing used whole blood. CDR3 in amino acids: CASSSGGNWDTRYEQYF. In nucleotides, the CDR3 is TGTGCCAGCAGCTCTGGGGGCAACTGGGACACGAGATACGAGCAGTACTTC.